One TCR beta chain is described in this entry. Its target antigen remains unknown. Qualities for individual bases were not recorded, and no much larger clone is one base off. To sequence the TCRbeta CDR3 region, genomic DNA was isolated from the sorted cells. The immunoSEQ Assay was used for sequencing of TCRbeta CDR3 regions. This immuneACCESS table, as held by TCRdb, lists in-frame sequences with V and J called but not all clones. Of the missing ones, under half trace to an unresolved V gene in checked studies; the others have no known cause. Across this sample there are roughly 100,000 clones, with about 92% seen only once. The ten largest clones take up under 4% of the sample. Patients with a history of autoimmune disease or receiving systemic immunosuppression were excluded from the trial. In every dose cohort, peripheral blood was drawn for TCR sequencing at baseline, cycle 4 day 1, and cycle 7 day 1. Samples were obtained from an open-label, multicenter, first-in-human phase I dose-escalation trial of ivuxolimab. Adults with locally advanced or metastatic head and neck squamous cell, hepatocellular, melanoma or renal cell carcinoma were enrolled in the trial. CD4+ and CD8+ T cells were sorted separately from peripheral blood before TCR sequencing.

CDR1 and CDR2 (ENHRY, SYGVKD) derive from the germline V gene. The CDR3, cysteine through phenylalanine, is 12 amino acids long. This entry keeps only the CDR3 DNA: 36 bases, framed from base 1. The junction shows trimming of 5 bases on V and 6 bases on J, and the gene matches do not reach 3 bases of it. The data were obtained in a study of OX40 agonist ivuxolimab in advanced cancers. Concerning the study at large: Ivuxolimab was a fully human IgG2 agonistic monoclonal antibody targeting the costimulatory receptor OX40 (CD134). Intravenous ivuxolimab was administered to patients every 2 weeks at six dose levels: 0.01, 0.1, 0.3, 1.5, 3 and 10 mg/kg. Of the roughly 51 patients in dose escalation, 19 had hepatocellular carcinoma, about 15 had melanoma, 9 had renal cell carcinoma and 9 had head and neck cancer. In the dose-escalation cohort, over 65% of patients were male, and the mean age was around 60 years, with a range of 23 to 79. Prior anti-PD-1, anti-PD-L1 or anti-CTLA-4 therapy was permitted, and checkpoint inhibitors had been received by 30% to 40% of dose-escalation patients. Partial responses were achieved by three dose-escalation patients, of whom one had hepatocellular carcinoma and two had cutaneous melanoma. The purpose of peripheral TCRbeta sequencing was to test whether ivuxolimab changed TCR sequence diversity and led to clonal T-cell expansion. The paper describes the monotherapy dose-escalation part (N ≈ 49 patients) of the phase I trial of ivuxolimab. What the study reported, not specific to this receptor: In partial responders in the 0.1-3.0 mg/kg groups, normalized peripheral clonal expansion was found to be among the lowest, especially among CD8+ T cells. After ivuxolimab, more expanded clones were found on average in CD8+ T cells than in CD4+ T cells. Low levels of normalized T-cell clonal expansion were also seen in some patients who did not respond. At doses from 0.1 to 3.0 mg/kg, clonal expansion was seen in both CD4+ and CD8+ blood T cells between baseline and week 6. The antigen specificity of the clonally expanded peripheral T cells was not determined.

Sequencing used CD4+ or CD8+ T cells sorted from blood, obtained in a trial of the OX40 agonist ivuxolimab. The receptor comes from an adult with an advanced solid tumor such as melanoma, head and neck, liver or kidney cancer. The V and J genes are TRBV10-3 and TRBJ1-1, and 7 bases in between align with TRBD1. The DNA reads as follows: TGTGCCATCAGTACAGGGGTTGCTGAAGCTTTCTTT. This codes for CAISTGVAEAFF.